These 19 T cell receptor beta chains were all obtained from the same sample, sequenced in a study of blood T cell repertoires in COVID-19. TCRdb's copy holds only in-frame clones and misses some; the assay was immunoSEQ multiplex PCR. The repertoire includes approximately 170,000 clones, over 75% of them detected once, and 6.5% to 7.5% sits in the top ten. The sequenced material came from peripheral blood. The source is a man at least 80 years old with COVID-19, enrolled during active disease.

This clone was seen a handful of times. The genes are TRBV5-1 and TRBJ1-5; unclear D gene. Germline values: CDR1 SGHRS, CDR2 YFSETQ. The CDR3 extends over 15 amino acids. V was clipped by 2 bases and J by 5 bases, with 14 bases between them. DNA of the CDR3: TGCGCCAGCAGCTTTGGAGGGAGTCCAGATCAGCCCCAGCATTTT. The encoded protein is CASSFGGSPDQPQHF.

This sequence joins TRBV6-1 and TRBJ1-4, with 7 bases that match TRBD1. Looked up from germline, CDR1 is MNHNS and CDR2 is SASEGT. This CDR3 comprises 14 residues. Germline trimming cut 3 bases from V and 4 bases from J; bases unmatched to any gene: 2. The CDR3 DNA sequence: TGTGCCAGCAGTGAGACAGGGAGTAATGAAAAACTGTTTTTT. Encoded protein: CASSETGSNEKLFF.

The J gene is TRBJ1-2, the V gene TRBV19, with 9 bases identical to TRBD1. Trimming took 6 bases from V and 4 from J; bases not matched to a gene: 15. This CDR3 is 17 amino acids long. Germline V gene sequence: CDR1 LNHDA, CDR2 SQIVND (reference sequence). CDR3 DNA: TGTGCCAGTAGGCCGGGACAGGGTATTGGGTGGGGCTATGGCTACACCTTC. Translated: CASRPGQGIGWGYGYTF.

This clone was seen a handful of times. In DNA, the CDR3 is TGTGCCAGCAGTGAAGTTAGTAACGGACACTACGAGCAGTACTTC. This gives the protein CASSEVSNGHYEQYF. The genes are TRBV2 and TRBJ2-7; weak D call: TRBD1 (5 bases). This CDR3 region has 15 residues. V was pared by 1 base and J by 3 bases, with 13 bases between. Germline V gene sequence: CDR1 SNHLY, CDR2 FYNNEI.

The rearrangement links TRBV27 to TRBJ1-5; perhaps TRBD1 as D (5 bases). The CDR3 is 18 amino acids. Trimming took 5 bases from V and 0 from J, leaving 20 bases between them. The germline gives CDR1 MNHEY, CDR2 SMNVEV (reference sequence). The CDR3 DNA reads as TGTGCCAGCAGTCCCAAAATACCGGGACTCTATAGCAATCAGCCCCAGCATTTT. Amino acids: CASSPKIPGLYSNQPQHF.

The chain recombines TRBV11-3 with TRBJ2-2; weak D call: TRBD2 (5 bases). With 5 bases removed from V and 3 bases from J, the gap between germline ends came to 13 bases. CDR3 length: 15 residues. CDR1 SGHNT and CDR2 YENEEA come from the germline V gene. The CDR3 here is CASSEGLAYTGELFF. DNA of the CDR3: TGTGCCAGCAGCGAAGGTCTAGCTTACACCGGGGAGCTGTTTTTT.

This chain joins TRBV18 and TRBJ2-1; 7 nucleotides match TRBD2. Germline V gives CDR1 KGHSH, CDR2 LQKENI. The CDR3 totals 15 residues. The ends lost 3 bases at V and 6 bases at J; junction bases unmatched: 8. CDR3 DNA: TGTGCCAGCTCACCGATAAGCGGGGTGGGCAATGAGCAGTTCTTC. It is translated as CASSPISGVGNEQFF.

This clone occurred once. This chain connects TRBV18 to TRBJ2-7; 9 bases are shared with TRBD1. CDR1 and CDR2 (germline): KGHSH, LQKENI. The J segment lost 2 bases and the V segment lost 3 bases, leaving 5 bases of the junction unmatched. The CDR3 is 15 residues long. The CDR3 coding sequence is TGTGCCAGCTCACCGGGACAGGGTCTTACCTACGAGCAGTACTTC. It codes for CASSPGQGLTYEQYF.

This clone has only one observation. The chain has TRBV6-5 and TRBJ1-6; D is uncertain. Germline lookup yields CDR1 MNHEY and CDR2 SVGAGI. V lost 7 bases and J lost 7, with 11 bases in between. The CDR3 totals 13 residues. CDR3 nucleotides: TGTGCCAGCATACAGTACGCAAATTCACCCCTCCACTTT. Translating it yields CASIQYANSPLHF.

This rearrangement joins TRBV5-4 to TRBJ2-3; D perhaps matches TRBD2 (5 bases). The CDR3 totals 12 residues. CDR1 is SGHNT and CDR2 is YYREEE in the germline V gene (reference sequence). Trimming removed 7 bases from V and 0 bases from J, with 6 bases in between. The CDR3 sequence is CASRTSTDTQYF. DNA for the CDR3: TGTGCCAGCCGGACTAGCACAGATACGCAGTATTTT.

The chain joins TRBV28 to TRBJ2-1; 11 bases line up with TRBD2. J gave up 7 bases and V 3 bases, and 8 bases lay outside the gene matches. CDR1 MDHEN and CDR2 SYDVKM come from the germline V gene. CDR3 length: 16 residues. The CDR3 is CASSFRPGLAANEQFF. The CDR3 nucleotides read TGTGCCAGCAGTTTCCGGCCGGGACTAGCGGCAAATGAGCAGTTCTTC.

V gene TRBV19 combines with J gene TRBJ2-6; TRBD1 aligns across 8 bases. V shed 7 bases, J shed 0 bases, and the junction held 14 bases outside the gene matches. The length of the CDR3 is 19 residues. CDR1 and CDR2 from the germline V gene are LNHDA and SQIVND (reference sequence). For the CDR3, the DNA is TGTGCCAGTAAGCAGGACAGGGCCGGACCCAGCTCTGGGGCCAACGTCCTGACTTTC. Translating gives CASKQDRAGPSSGANVLTF.

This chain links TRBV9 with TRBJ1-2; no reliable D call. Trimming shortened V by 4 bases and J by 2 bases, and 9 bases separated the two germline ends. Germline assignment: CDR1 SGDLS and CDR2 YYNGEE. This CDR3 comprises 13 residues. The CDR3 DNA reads TGTGCCAGCAGCCCCAGGTCCAACTATGGCTACACCTTC. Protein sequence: CASSPRSNYGYTF.

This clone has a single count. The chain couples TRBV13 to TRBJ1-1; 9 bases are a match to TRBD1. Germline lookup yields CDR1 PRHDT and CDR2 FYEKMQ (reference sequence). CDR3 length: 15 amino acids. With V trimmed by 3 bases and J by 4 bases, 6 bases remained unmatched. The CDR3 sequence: CASSFEQGAFTEAFF. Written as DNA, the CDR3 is TGTGCCAGCAGCTTTGAACAGGGGGCTTTCACTGAAGCTTTCTTT.

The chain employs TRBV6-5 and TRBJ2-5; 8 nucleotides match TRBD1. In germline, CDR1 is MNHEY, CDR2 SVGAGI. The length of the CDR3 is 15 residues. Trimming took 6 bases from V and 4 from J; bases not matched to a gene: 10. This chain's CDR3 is CASSRPGGAGETQYF. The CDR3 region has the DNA TGTGCCAGCAGCAGGCCAGGGGGCGCGGGAGAGACCCAGTACTTC.

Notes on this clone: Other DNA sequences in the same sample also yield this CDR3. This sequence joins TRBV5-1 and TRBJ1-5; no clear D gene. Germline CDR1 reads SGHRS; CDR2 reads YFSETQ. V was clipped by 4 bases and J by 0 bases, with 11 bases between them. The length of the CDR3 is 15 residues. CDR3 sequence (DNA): TGCGCCAGCAGCAAGGAGGGCAATAGCAATCAGCCCCAGCATTTT. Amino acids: CASSKEGNSNQPQHF.

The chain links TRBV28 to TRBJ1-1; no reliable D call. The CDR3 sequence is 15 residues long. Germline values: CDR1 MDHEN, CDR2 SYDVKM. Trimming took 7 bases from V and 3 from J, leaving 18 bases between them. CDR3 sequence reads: CASTTPSGSDTEAFF. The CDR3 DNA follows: TGTGCCAGCACCACCCCCAGCGGTTCGGACACTGAAGCTTTCTTT. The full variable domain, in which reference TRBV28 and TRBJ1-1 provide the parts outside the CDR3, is DVKVTQSSRYLVKRTGEKVFLECVQDMDHENMFWYRQDPGLGLRLIYFSYDVKMKEKGDIPEGYSVSREKKERFSLILESASTNQTSMYLCASTTPSGSDTEAFFGQGTRLTVV.

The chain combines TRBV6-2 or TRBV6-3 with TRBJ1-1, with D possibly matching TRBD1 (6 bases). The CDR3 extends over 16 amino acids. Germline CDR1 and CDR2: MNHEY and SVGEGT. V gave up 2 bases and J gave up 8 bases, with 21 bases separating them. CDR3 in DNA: TGTGCCAGCAGTTACAAAGGGGGACGACCCAGGCAAGAAGCTTTCTTT. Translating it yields CASSYKGGRPRQEAFF.

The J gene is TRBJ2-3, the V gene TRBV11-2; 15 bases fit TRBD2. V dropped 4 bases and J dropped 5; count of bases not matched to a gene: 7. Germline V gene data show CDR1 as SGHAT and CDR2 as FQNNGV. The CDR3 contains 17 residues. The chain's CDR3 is CASSSGLAGGFLDTQYF. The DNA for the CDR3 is TGTGCCAGCAGCTCGGGACTAGCGGGGGGTTTTTTAGATACGCAGTATTTT.